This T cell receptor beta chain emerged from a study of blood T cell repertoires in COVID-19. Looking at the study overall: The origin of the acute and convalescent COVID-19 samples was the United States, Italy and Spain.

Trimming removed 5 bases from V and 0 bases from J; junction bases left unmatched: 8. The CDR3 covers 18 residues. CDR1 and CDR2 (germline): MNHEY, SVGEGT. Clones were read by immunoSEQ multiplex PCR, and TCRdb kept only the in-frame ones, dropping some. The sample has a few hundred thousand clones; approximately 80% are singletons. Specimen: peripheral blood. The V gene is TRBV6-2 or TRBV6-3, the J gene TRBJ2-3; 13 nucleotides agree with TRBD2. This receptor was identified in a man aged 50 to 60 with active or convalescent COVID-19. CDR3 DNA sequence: TGTGCCAGCAGTCACTGGACTAGCGGGGGCTCTAGCACAGATACGCAGTATTTT. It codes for CASSHWTSGGSSTDTQYF.